This TCR beta chain is from a study of blood T cell repertoires in COVID-19. Study summary: Some COVID-19 samples were acute and others convalescent; all came from the United States, Italy and Spain. From T cells, B-cell-depleted T cells, or PBMCs came the material, which was cDNA or gDNA.

Germline V gene lookup returns CDR1 SEHNR and CDR2 FQNEAQ (reference sequence). J gave up 7 bases and V 3 bases, and 10 bases lay outside the gene matches. This CDR3 is 16 amino acids long. Original processing notes: The assay estimated nucleated cells by amplifying reference gene primers. The method was immunoSEQ multiplex PCR; TCRdb's version includes in-frame clones alone and lacks a portion of them. For V, J and clone size, that table is used; D and trimming come from the DNA. In the table there are around 130,000 clones, 75% to 85% of which are singletons. The sequencing input was peripheral blood. The clonotype comes from a human donor in a cohort sampled during active COVID-19. The chain combines TRBV7-9 with TRBJ2-1; 9 bases are shared with TRBD1. CDR3 in DNA: TGTGCCAGCAGCTTTGCCCCGGGACAGGGATTGAATGAGCAGTTCTTC. This codes for CASSFAPGQGLNEQFF.